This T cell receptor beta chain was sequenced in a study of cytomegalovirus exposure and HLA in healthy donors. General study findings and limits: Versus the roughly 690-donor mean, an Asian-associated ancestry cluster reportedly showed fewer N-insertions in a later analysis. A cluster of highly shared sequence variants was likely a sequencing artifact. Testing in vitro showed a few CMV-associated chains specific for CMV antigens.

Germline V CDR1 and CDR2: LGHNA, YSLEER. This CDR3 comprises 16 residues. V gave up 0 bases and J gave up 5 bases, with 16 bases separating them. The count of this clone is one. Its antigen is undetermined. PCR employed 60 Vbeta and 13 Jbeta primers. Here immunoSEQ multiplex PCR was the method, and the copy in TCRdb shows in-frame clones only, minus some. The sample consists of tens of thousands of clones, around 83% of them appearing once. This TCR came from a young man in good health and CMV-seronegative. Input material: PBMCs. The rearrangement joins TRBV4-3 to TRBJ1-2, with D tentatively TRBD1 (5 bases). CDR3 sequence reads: CASSQDRDRLTYGYTF. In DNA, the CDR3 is TGCGCCAGCAGCCAAGATCGCGACAGATTAACTTATGGCTACACCTTC.